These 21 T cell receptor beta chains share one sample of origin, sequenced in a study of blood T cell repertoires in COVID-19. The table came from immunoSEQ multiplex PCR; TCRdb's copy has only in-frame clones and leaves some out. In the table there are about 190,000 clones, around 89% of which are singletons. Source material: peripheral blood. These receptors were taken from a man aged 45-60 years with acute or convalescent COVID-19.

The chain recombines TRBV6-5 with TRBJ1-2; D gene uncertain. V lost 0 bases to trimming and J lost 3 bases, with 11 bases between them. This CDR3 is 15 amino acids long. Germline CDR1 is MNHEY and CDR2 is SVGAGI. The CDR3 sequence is CASSYSSQADYGYTF. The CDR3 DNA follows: TGTGCCAGCAGTTACTCGTCGCAGGCTGACTATGGCTACACCTTC.

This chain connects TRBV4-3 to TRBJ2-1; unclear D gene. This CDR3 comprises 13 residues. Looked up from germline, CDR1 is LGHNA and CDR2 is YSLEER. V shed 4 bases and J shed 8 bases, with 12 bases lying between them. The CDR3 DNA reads TGCGCCAGCAGCCCCCAAGTGGGCTATGAGCAGTTCTTC. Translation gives CASSPQVGYEQFF.

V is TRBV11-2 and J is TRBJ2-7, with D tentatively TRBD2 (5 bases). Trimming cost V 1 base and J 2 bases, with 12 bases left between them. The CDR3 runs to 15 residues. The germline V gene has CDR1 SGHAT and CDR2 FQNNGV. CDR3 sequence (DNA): TGTGCCAGCAGCTTAGTAACTAGAAACACCTACGAGCAGTACTTC. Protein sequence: CASSLVTRNTYEQYF.

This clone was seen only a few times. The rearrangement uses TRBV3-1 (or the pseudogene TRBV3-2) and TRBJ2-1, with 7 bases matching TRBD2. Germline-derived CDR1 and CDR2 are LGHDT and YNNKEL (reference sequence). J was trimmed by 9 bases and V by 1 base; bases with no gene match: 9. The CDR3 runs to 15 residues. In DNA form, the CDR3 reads TGTGCCAGCAGCCAAGGATACGGCGGGGGTGGTGAGCAGTTCTTC. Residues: CASSQGYGGGGEQFF.

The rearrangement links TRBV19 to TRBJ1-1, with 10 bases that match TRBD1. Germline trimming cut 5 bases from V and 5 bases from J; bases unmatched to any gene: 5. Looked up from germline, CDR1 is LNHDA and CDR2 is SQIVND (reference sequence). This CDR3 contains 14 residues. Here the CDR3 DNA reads TGTGCCAGTAGTTGGAGGACAGGGGGAACTGAAGCTTTCTTT. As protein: CASSWRTGGTEAFF.

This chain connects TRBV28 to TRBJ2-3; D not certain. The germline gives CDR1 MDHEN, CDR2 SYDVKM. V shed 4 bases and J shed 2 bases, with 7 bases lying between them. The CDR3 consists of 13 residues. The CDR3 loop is CASSSPSTDTQYF. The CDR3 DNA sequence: TGTGCCAGCAGTTCCCCCTCCACAGATACGCAGTATTTT.

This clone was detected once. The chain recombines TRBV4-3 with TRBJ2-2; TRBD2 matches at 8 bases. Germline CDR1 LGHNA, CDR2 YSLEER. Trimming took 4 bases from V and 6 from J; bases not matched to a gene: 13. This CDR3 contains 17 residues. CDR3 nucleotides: TGCGCCAGCAGCCTTGGTGGTAGCGGGGCTTCGGCCGGGGAGCTGTTTTTT. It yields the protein CASSLGGSGASAGELFF.

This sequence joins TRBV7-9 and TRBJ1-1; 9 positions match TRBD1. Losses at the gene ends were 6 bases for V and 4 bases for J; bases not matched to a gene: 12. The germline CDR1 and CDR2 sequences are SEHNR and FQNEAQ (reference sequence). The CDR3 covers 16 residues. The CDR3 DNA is TGTGCCAGCAGTTCCGGGACAGGGATAGGGAGCACTGAAGCTTTCTTT. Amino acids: CASSSGTGIGSTEAFF.

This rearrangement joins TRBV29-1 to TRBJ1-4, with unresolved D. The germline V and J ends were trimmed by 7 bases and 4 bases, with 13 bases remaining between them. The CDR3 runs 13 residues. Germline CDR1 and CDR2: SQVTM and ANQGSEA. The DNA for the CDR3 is TGCAGCGCCTCGTTTCAGGTTAATGAAAAACTGTTTTTT. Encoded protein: CSASFQVNEKLFF.

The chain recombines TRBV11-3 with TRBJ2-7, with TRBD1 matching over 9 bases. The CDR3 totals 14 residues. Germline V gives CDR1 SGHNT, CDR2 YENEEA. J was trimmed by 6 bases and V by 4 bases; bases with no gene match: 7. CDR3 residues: CASSSQGAYGEQYF. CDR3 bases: TGTGCCAGCAGCTCACAGGGGGCGTATGGCGAGCAGTACTTC.

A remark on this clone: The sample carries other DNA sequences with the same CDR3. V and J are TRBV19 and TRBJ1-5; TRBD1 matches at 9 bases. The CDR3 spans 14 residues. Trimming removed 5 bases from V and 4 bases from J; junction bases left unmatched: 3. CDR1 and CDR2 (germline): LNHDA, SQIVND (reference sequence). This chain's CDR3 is CASSETGGNQPQHF. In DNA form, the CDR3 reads TGTGCCAGTAGTGAGACAGGGGGGAATCAGCCCCAGCATTTT.

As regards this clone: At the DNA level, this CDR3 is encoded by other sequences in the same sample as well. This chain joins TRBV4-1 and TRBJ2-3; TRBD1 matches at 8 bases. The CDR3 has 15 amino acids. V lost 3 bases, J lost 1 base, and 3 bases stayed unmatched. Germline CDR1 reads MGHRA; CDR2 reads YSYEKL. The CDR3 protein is CASSQSGQGTDTQYF. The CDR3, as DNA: TGCGCCAGCAGCCAGTCGGGACAGGGCACAGATACGCAGTATTTT.

Here the CDR3 reads CASSLGRASGYTF. CDR3 nucleotide sequence: TGCGCCAGCAGCTTAGGCAGGGCATCTGGCTACACCTTC. This sequence joins TRBV5-1 and TRBJ1-2, with D possibly being TRBD1 (5 bases). Germline V gene sequence: CDR1 SGHRS, CDR2 YFSETQ. CDR3 length: 13 residues. The V gene lost 2 bases and the J gene lost 7 bases, with 12 bases spanning the gap.

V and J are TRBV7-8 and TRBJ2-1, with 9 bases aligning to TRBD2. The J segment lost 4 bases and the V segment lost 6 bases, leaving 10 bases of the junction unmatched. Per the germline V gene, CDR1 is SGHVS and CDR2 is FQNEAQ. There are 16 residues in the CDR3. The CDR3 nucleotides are TGTGCCAGCAGACTCCGGGGGGCGGGAGGGTACAATGAGCAGTTCTTC. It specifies CASRLRGAGGYNEQFF.

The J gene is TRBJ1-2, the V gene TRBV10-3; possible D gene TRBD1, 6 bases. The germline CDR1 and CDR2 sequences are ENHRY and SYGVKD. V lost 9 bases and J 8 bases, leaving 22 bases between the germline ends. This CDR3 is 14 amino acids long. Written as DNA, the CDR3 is TGTGCCATAGGGGGATCAGGCGACTTGAGGGGCTACACCTTC. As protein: CAIGGSGDLRGYTF.

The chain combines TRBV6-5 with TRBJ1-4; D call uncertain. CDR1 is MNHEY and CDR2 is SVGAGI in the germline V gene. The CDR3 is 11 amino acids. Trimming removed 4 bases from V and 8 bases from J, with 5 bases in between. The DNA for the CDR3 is TGTGCCAGCAGTTCTCGGGAAAAACTGTTTTTT. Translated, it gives CASSSREKLFF.

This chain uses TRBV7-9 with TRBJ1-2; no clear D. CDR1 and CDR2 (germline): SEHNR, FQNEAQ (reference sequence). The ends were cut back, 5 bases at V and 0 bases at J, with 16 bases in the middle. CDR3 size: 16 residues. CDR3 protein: CASSPETRRANYGYTF. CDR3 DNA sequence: TGTGCCAGCAGCCCTGAGACCAGGCGGGCTAACTATGGCTACACCTTC.

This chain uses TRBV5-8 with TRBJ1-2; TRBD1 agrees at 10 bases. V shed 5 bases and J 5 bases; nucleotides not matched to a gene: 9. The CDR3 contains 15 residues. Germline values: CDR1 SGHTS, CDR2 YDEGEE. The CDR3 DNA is TGTGCCAGCAGACAAGGGACAGGGGTTGGTTATGGCTACACCTTC. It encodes CASRQGTGVGYGYTF.

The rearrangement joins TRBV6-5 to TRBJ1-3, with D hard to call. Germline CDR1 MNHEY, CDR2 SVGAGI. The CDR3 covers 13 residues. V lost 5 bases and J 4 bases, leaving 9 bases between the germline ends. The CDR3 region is CASSPPLGNTIYF. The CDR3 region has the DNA TGTGCCAGCAGTCCCCCCTTAGGAAACACCATATATTTT.

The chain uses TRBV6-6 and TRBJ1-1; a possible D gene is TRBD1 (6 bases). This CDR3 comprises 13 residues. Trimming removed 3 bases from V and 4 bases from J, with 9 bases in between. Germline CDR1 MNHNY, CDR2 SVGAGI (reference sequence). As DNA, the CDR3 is TGTGCCAGCAGTTATGGGGGGGCCACTGAAGCTTTCTTT. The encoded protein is CASSYGGATEAFF.

The CDR3 DNA reads as TGTGCCAGCAGTGAAGTGGCCGTCGAGCAGTACTTC. Amino acids: CASSEVAVEQYF. The rearrangement joins TRBV6-1 to TRBJ2-7; no clear D gene. The CDR3 is 12 amino acids. Per germline, CDR1 MNHNS and CDR2 SASEGT. V lost 1 base and J 6 bases, leaving 7 bases between the germline ends.